This T cell receptor beta chain was sequenced for a study of blood T cell repertoires in COVID-19. Study context: Collection of acute and convalescent COVID-19 samples took place in the United States, Italy and Spain. T cells, B-cell-depleted T cells, or PBMCs supplied cDNA or gDNA.

In the study's own analysis: Estimates of nucleated cell counts were drawn from the amplification of reference gene primers. Measured with immunoSEQ multiplex PCR; TCRdb has only the in-frame clones, and not every one. The V and J calls and clone size are taken from that table; D and trimming were inferred from the DNA. The sample lists some 200,000 clones, roughly four fifths occurring once. Germline values: CDR1 MDHEN, CDR2 SYDVKM. This CDR3 has 13 amino acids. V lost 6 bases and J lost 2; bases outside the gene matches: 1. Sequencing input: peripheral blood. V usage is TRBV28 and J usage is TRBJ2-7; TRBD2 aligns across 10 bases. This TCR was recovered from a human donor with acute or convalescent COVID-19. The donor label of this sample is uncertain. CDR3: CASRAGGPYEQYF. CDR3 nucleotide sequence: TGTGCCAGCAGAGCGGGAGGGCCCTACGAGCAGTACTTC.